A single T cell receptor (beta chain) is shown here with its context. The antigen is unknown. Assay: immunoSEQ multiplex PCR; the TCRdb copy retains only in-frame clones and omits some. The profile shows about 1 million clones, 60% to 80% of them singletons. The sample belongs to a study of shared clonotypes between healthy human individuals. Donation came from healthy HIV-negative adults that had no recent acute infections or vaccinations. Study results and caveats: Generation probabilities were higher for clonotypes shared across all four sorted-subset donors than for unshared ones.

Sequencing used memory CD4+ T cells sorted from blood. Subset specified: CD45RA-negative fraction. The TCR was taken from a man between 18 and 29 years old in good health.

In DNA, the CDR3 is TGCGCCAGCAGCTTGGGACCGGGACAGGGGAGGGAGCAGTACTTC. Translation gives CASSLGPGQGREQYF. The V gene is TRBV5-1, the J gene TRBJ2-7; TRBD1 aligns across 10 bases. Germline V gives CDR1 SGHRS, CDR2 YFSETQ. Unmatched junction bases numbered 7, after V lost 0 bases and J lost 7 bases. The CDR3 runs to 15 residues.